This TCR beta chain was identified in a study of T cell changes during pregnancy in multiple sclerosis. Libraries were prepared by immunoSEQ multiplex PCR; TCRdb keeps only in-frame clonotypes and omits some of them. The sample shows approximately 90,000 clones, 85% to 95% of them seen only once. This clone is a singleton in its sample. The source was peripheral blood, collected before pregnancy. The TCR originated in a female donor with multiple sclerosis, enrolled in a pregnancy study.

The CDR3 here is CASSVSPGTDTQYF. In nucleotides, the CDR3 is TGTGCCAGCAGCGTTTCTCCGGGCACAGATACGCAGTATTTT. V and J are TRBV9 and TRBJ2-3; D not certain. Trimming cost V 2 bases and J 1 base, with 8 bases left between them. Germline CDR1 and CDR2: SGDLS and YYNGEE. The CDR3 extends over 14 amino acids. Filled out from reference TRBV9 and TRBJ2-3, the complete variable domain reads DSGVTQTPKHLITATGQRVTLRCSPRSGDLSVYWYQQSLDQGLQFLIQYYNGEERAKGNILERFSAQQFPDLHSELNLSSLELGDSALYFCASSVSPGTDTQYFGPGTRLTVL.